The 10 T cell receptor beta chains below come from one sample, sequenced in a study of blood T cell repertoires in COVID-19. TCRdb's copy holds only in-frame clones and misses some; the assay was immunoSEQ multiplex PCR. The sample yields roughly 200,000 clones, approximately 81% seen once. Sequencing was carried out using peripheral blood. Every receptor here comes from a woman at least 80 years old with COVID-19, enrolled during active disease.

This chain links TRBV5-6 with TRBJ1-2; 7 bases are shared with TRBD1. The CDR3 has 15 residues. Germline V gene data show CDR1 as SGHDT and CDR2 as YYEEEE. The V segment lost 0 bases and the J segment 6 bases; nucleotides outside the gene matches: 8. CDR3 coding DNA: TGTGCCAGCAGCTTGGTAGGGGGCGCATCTAATGGCTACACCTTC. Residues: CASSLVGGASNGYTF.

The gene calls are TRBV7-9 and TRBJ1-2, with 11 bases lining up with TRBD1. J gave up 8 bases and V 5 bases, and 7 bases lay outside the gene matches. Germline CDR1 reads SEHNR; CDR2 reads FQNEAQ (reference sequence). The CDR3 is 14 residues long. CDR3 loop: CASSPRTGGEGYTF. The CDR3 DNA reads TGTGCCAGCAGCCCCAGGACAGGGGGCGAAGGCTACACCTTC.

Concerning this clone itself: One junction end does not reproduce the germline sequence, and a read error may be involved. V gene TRBV11-2 combines with J gene TRBJ2-1; TRBD1 is a possible D gene (6 bases). This CDR3 region has 14 residues. Per the germline V gene, CDR1 is SGHAT and CDR2 is FQNNGV. For the CDR3, the DNA is TGTGCCAGCACCTTATCGAGACAGGTCAATGAGCAGTTCTTC. Translation: CASTLSRQVNEQFF.

The chain employs TRBV7-3 and TRBJ2-1, with 12 bases lining up with TRBD2. Germline CDR1 reads SGHTA; CDR2 reads FQGTGA. CDR3 length: 16 amino acids. With V trimmed by 2 bases and J by 8 bases, 7 bases remained unmatched. The CDR3 is CASSLSGLAGRDEQFF. For the CDR3, the DNA is TGTGCCAGCAGCTTATCAGGACTAGCGGGGAGGGATGAGCAGTTCTTC.

V and J are TRBV7-9 and TRBJ1-6; D is uncertain. V dropped 2 bases and J dropped 8 bases, with 13 bases sitting between them. The CDR3 is 15 residues long. Per germline, CDR1 SEHNR and CDR2 FQNEAQ (reference sequence). DNA of the CDR3: TGTGCCAGCAGCTTAAGTGGCGGGAGGGATTCACCCCTCCACTTT. Its translation is CASSLSGGRDSPLHF.

This chain links TRBV7-2 with TRBJ1-6; tentatively, D is TRBD1 (6 bases). This CDR3 contains 16 residues. Germline lookup yields CDR1 SGHTA and CDR2 FQGNSA. V lost 5 bases, J lost 7 bases, and 18 bases lay in between. This CDR3 is CASSARQATPNSPLHF. The CDR3 coding sequence is TGTGCCAGCAGCGCCCGACAGGCTACCCCAAATTCACCCCTCCACTTT.

The chain combines TRBV5-1 with TRBJ2-7; 10 positions match TRBD2. Germline values: CDR1 SGHRS, CDR2 YFSETQ. Unmatched junction bases numbered 1, after V lost 0 bases and J lost 1 base. The CDR3 spans 15 residues. CDR3 bases: TGCGCCAGCAGCTTGGTTAGCGGGGGGTCCTACGAGCAGTACTTC. Translation gives CASSLVSGGSYEQYF.

The chain uses TRBV6-9 and TRBJ2-5, with 7 bases matching TRBD1. Germline V gene lookup returns CDR1 MNHGY and CDR2 SVAAGI. V gave up 9 bases and J gave up 7 bases; unmatched junction bases: 11. The CDR3 length is 13 residues. CDR3 DNA sequence: TGTGCCAGTCTTCTACTTAGACAGGGGACCCAGTACTTC. This gives the protein CASLLLRQGTQYF.

The chain uses TRBV3-1 (or the pseudogene TRBV3-2) and TRBJ2-1, with 7 bases fitting TRBD1. The CDR3 runs 12 residues. With 4 bases clipped from V and 9 bases from J, the junction kept 3 bases outside the gene matches. Germline CDR1 reads LGHDT; CDR2 reads YNNKEL (reference sequence). This CDR3 is CASSLRDSEQFF. DNA of the CDR3: TGTGCCAGCAGCCTACGGGACAGTGAGCAGTTCTTC.

The chain is built from TRBV29-1 and TRBJ2-5, with 8 nucleotides matching TRBD2. CDR1 and CDR2 from the germline V gene are SQVTM and ANQGSEA. The CDR3 totals 11 residues. V dropped 5 bases and J dropped 4; count of bases not matched to a gene: 0. The CDR3 nucleotides read TGCAGCGTTACTAGCGGAGAGACCCAGTACTTC. Translation: CSVTSGETQYF.